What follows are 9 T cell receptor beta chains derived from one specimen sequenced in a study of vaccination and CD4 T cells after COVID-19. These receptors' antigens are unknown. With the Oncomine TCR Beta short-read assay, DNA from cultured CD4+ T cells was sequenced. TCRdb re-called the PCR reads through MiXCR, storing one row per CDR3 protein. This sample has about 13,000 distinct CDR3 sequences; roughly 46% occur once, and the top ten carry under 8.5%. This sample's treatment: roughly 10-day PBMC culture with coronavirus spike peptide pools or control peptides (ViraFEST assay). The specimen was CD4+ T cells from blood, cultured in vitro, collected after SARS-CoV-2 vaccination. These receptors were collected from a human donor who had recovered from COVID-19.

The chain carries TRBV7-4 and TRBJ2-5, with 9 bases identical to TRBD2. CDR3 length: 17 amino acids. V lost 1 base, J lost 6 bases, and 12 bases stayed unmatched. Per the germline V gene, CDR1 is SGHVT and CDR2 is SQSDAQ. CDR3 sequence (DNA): TGTGCCAGCAGCTTAGTTAGGTGGCTAGCGGGAAGGAAGACCCAGTACTTC. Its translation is CASSLVRWLAGRKTQYF.

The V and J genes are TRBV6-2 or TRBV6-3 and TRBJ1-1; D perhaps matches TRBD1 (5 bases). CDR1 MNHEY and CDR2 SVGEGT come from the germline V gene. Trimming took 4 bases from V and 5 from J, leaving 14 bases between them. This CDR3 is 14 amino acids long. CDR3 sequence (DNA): TGTGCCAGCAGTTCCCCGCCAGGGTGGACTGAAGCTTTCTTT. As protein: CASSSPPGWTEAFF.

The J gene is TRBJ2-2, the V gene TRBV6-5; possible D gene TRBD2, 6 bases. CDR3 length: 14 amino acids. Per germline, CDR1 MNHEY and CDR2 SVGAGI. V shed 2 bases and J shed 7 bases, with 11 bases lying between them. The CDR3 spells CASSYREVYGELFF. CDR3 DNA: TGTGCCAGCAGTTACAGGGAGGTATACGGGGAGCTGTTTTTT.

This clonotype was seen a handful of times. The CDR3 region is CASSSPVLGGNSPLHF. DNA for the CDR3: TGTGCCAGCAGCTCTCCAGTCTTGGGGGGGAATTCACCCCTCCACTTT. The genes are TRBV7-2 and TRBJ1-6, with D possibly matching TRBD1 (5 bases). V shed 4 bases and J shed 7 bases, with 17 bases lying between them. Germline CDR1 SGHTA, CDR2 FQGNSA. The CDR3 is made up of 16 amino acids.

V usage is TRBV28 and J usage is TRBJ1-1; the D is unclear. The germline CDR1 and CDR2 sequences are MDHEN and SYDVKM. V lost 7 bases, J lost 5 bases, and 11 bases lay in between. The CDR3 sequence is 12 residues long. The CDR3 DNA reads TGTGCCAGCACCTCTACCGGTACTGAAGCTTTCTTT. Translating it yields CASTSTGTEAFF.

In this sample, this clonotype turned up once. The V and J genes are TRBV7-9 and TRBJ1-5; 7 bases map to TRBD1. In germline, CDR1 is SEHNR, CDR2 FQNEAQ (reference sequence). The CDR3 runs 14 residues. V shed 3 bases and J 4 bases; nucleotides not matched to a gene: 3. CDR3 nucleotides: TGTGCCAGCAGCTTTGGGACAGATAATCAGCCCCAGCATTTT. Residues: CASSFGTDNQPQHF.

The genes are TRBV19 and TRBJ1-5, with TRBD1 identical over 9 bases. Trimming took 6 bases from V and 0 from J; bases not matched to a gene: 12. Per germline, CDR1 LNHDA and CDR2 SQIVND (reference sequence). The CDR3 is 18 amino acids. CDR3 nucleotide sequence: TGTGCCAGTAGCAGGACAGGGGAGGCACCGTATAGCAATCAGCCCCAGCATTTT. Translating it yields CASSRTGEAPYSNQPQHF.

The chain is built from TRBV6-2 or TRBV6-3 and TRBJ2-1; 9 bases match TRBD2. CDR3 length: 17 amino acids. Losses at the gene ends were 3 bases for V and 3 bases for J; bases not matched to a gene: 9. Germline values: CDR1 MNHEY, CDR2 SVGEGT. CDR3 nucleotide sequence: TGTGCCAGCAGTTATAGTCCTCCTAGCGGGATCTACAATGAGCAGTTCTTC. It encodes CASSYSPPSGIYNEQFF.

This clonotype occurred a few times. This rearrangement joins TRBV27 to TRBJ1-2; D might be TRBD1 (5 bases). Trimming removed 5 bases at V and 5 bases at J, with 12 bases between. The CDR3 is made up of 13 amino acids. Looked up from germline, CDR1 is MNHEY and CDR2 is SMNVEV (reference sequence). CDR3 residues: CASSLPGGYGYTF. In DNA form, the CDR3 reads TGTGCCAGCAGTCTACCCGGGGGGTATGGCTACACCTTC.